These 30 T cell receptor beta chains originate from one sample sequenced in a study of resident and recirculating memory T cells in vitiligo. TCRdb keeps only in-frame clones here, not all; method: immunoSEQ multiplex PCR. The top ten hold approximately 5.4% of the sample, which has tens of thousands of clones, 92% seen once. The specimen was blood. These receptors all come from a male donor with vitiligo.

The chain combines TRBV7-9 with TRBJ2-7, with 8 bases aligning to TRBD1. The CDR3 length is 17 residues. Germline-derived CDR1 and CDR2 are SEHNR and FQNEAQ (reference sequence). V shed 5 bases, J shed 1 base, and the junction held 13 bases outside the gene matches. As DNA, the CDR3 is TGTGCCAGCAGCCCCCCCTTTGGGACAGGCCCGTCCTACGAGCAGTACTTC. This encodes CASSPPFGTGPSYEQYF.

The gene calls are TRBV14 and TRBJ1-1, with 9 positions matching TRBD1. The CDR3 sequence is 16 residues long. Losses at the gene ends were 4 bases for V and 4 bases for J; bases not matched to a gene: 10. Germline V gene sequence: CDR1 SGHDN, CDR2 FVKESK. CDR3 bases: TGTGCCAGCAGCCTCCTTGGGGACAGGGCAGGCACTGAAGCTTTCTTT. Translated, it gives CASSLLGDRAGTEAFF.

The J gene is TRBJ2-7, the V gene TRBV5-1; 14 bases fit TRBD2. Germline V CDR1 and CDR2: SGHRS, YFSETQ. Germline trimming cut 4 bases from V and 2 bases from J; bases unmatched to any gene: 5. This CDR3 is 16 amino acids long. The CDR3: CASSTGTSGSAYEQYF. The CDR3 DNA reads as TGCGCCAGCAGCACTGGGACTAGCGGGAGTGCCTACGAGCAGTACTTC.

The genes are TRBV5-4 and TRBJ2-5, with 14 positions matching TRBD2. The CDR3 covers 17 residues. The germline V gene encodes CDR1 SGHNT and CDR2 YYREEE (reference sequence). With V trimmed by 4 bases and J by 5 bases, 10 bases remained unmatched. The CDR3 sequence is CASSRGGLAGGGETQYF. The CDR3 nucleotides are TGTGCCAGCAGCCGGGGCGGACTAGCGGGAGGAGGGGAGACCCAGTACTTC.

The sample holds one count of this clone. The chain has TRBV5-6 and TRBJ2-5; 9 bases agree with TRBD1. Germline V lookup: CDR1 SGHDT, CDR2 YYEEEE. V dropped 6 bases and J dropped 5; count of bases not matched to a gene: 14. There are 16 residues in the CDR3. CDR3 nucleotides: TGTGCCAGCACCGAACTCGGGACAGGGCCCGGCGAGACCCAGTACTTC. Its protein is CASTELGTGPGETQYF. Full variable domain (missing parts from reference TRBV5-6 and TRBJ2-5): DAGVTQSPTHLIKTRGQQVTLRCSPKSGHDTVSWYQQALGQGPQFIFQYYEEEERQRGNFPDRFSGHQFPNYSSELNVNALLLGDSALYLCASTELGTGPGETQYFGPGTRLLVL.

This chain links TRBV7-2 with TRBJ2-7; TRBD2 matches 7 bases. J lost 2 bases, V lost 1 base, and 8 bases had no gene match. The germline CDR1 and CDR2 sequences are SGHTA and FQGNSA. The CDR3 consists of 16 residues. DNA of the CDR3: TGTGCCAGCAGCTTAGGTCCCGTAGGGACTACCTACGAGCAGTACTTC. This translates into CASSLGPVGTTYEQYF.

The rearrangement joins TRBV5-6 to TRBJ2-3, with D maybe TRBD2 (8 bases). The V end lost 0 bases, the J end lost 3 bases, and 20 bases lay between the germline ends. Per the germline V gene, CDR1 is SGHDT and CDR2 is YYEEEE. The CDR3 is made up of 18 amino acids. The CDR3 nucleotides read TGTGCCAGCAGCTTGGTCGGGGGGGCTAGCAGGGGGACAGATACGCAGTATTTT. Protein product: CASSLVGGASRGTDTQYF.

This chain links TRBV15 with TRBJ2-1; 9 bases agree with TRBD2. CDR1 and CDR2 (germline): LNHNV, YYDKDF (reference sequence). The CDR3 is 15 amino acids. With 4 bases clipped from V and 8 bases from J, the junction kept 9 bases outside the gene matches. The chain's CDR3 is CATSNPSGMVYEQFF. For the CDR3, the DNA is TGTGCCACCAGCAATCCTAGCGGGATGGTTTATGAGCAGTTCTTC.

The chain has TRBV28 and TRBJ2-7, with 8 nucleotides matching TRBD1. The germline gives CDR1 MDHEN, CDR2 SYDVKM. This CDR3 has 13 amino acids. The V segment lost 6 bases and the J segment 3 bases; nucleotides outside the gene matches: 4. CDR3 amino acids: CASSVTGDYEQYF. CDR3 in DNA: TGTGCCAGCAGCGTGACAGGGGACTACGAGCAGTACTTC.

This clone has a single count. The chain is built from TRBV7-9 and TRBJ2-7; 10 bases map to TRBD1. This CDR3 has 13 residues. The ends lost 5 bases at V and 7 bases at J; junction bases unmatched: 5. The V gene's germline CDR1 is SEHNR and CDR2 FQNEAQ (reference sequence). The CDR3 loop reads CASSRRTGGEQYF. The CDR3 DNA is TGTGCCAGCAGCCGGAGGACAGGGGGTGAGCAGTACTTC. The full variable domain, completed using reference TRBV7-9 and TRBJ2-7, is DTGVSQNPRHKITKRGQNVTFRCDPISEHNRLYWYRQTLGQGPEFLTYFQNEAQLEKSRLLSDRFSAERPKGSFSTLEIQRTEQGDSAMYLCASSRRTGGEQYFGPGTRLTVT.

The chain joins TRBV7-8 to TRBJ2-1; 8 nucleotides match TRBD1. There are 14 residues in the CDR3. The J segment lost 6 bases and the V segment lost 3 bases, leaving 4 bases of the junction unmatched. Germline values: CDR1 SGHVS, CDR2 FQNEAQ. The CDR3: CASSFGQGINEQFF. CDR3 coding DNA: TGTGCCAGCAGCTTCGGACAGGGAATCAATGAGCAGTTCTTC.

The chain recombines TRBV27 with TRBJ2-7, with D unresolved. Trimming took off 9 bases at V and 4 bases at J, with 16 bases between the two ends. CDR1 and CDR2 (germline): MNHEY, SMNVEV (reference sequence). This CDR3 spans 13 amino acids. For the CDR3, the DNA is TGTGCCAGTTCCCCCGCGATCTGGTACGAGCAGTACTTC. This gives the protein CASSPAIWYEQYF.

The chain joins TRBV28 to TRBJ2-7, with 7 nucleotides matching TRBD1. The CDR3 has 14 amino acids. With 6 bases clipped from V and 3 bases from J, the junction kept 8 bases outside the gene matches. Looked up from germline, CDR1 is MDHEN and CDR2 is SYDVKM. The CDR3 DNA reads TGTGCCAGCAGCCCTATAGGACAGGTCTACGAGCAGTACTTC. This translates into CASSPIGQVYEQYF.

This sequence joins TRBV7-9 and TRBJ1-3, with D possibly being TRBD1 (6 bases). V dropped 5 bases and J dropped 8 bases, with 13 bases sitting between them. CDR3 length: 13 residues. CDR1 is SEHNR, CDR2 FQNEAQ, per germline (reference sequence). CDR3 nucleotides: TGTGCCAGCAGCCTCCGGGGGGCTGACACCATATATTTT. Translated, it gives CASSLRGADTIYF.

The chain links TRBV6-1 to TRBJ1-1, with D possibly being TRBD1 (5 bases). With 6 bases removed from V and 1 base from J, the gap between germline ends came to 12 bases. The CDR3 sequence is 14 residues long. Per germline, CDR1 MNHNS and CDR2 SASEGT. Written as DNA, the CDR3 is TGTGCCAGCAGCTTGGGGGGGGAGAACACTGAAGCTTTCTTT. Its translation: CASSLGGENTEAFF.

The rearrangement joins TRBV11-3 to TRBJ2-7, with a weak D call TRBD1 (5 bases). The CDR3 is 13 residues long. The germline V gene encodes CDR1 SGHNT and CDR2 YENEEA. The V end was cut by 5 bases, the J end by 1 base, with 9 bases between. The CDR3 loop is CASSPRQSYEQYF. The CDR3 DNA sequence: TGTGCCAGCAGCCCCAGACAGTCCTACGAGCAGTACTTC.

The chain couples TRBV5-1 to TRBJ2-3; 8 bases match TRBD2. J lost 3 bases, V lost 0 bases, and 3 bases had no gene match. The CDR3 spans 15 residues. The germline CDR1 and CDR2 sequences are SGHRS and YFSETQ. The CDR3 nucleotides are TGCGCCAGCAGCTTGGGCCTAGCGGGTACAGATACGCAGTATTTT. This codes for CASSLGLAGTDTQYF.

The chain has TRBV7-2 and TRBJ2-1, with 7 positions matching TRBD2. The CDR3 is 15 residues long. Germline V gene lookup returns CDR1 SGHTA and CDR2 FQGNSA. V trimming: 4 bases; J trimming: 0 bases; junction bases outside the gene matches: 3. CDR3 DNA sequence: TGTGCCAGCAGCTACCGACTAGCCTCCTACAATGAGCAGTTCTTC. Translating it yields CASSYRLASYNEQFF.

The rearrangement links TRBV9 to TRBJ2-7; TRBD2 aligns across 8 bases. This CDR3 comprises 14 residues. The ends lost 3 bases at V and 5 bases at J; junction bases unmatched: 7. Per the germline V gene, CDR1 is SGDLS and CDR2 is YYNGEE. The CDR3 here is CASSARGGRDEQYF. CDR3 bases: TGTGCCAGCAGCGCCCGGGGGGGACGGGACGAGCAGTACTTC.

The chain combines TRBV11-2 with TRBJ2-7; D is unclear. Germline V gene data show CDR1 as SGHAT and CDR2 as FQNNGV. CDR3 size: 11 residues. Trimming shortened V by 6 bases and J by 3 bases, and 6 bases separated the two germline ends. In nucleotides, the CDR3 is TGTGCCAGCAGTTTCAGCTACGAGCAGTACTTC. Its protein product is CASSFSYEQYF.

The CDR3 loop reads CASRPTGGASGYTF. CDR3 DNA: TGTGCCAGCAGACCTACAGGGGGCGCGTCCGGCTACACCTTC. This sequence joins TRBV14 and TRBJ1-2; TRBD1 matches at 9 bases. After removal of 6 bases from V and 8 bases from J, the junction contained 10 bases not matched to a gene. This CDR3 is 14 amino acids long. CDR1 is SGHDN, CDR2 FVKESK, per germline.

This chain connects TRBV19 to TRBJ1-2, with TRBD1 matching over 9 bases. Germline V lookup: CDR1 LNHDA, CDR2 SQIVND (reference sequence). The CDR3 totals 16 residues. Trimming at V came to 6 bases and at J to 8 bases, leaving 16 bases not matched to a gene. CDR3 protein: CASSRRGDREVGGYTF. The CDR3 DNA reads TGTGCCAGTAGCCGAAGAGGGGACAGGGAAGTTGGGGGCTACACCTTC. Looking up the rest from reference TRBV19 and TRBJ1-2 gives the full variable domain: DGGITQSPKYLFRKEGQNVTLSCEQNLNHDAMYWYRQDPGQGLRLIYYSQIVNDFQKGDIAEGYSVSREKKESFPLTVTSAQKNPTAFYLCASSRRGDREVGGYTFGSGTRLTVV.

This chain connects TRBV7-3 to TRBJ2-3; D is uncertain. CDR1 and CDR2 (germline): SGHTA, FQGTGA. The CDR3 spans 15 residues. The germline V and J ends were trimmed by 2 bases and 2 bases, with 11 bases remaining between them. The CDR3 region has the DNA TGTGCCAGCAGCTTAGGGTGGGCCAACACAGATACGCAGTATTTT. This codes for CASSLGWANTDTQYF.

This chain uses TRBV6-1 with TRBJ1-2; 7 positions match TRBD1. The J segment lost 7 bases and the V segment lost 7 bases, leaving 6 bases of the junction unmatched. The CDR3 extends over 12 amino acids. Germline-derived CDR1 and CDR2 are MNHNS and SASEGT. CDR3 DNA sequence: TGTGCCAGCACCTCGACAGGGATTGGCTACACCTTC. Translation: CASTSTGIGYTF.

The CDR3 DNA follows: TGTGCCACCAGCAGACCCCCCGTGGGACAGGGGTTGAGGGCGACTGAAGCTTTCTTT. It codes for CATSRPPVGQGLRATEAFF. The chain employs TRBV15 and TRBJ1-1; 10 nucleotides agree with TRBD1. V was pared by 2 bases and J by 5 bases, with 17 bases of the junction left unmatched. The V gene's germline CDR1 is LNHNV and CDR2 YYDKDF (reference sequence). The CDR3 has 19 residues.

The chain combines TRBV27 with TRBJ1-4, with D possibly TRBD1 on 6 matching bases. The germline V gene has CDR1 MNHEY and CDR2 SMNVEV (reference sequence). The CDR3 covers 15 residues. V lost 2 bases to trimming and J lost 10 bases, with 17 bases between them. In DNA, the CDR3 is TGTGCCAGCAGTTTAACAGGGAGAGGGGATGGAAAACTGTTTTTT. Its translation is CASSLTGRGDGKLFF. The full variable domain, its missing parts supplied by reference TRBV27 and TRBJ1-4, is EAQVTQNPRYLITVTGKKLTVTCSQNMNHEYMSWYRQDPGLGLRQIYYSMNVEVTDKGDVPEGYKVSRKEKRNFPLILESPSPNQTSLYFCASSLTGRGDGKLFFGSGTQLSVL.

DNA for the CDR3: TGTGCCAGCAGCGGGATCCTCTCCTACGAGCAGTACTTC. Protein product: CASSGILSYEQYF. The V gene is TRBV27, the J gene TRBJ2-7; a weak D match, TRBD2 (5 bases). This CDR3 spans 13 amino acids. V was pared by 6 bases and J by 0 bases, with 9 bases between. Germline CDR1 MNHEY, CDR2 SMNVEV (reference sequence).

The CDR3 sequence is CASSLGDSALLSNQPQHF. DNA for the CDR3: TGTGCCAGCAGCTTAGGGGACAGTGCCTTGCTTAGCAATCAGCCCCAGCATTTT. The genes are TRBV7-2 and TRBJ1-5; 7 bases agree with TRBD1. V lost 1 base, J lost 0 bases, and 9 bases stayed unmatched. CDR1 is SGHTA, CDR2 FQGNSA, per germline. The CDR3 runs 18 residues.

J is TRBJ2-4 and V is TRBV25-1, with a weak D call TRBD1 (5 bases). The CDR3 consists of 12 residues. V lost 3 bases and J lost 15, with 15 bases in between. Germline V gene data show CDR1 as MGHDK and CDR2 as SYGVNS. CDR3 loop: CASSDLQGGRYF. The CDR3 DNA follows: TGTGCCAGCAGTGATCTCCAGGGCGGCCGGTACTTC.

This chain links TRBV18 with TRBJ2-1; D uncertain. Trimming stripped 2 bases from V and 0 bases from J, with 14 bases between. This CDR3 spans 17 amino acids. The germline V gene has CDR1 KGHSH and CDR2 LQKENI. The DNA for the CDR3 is TGTGCCAGCTCACCAGACCCAGGTTCGCCCTCCTACAATGAGCAGTTCTTC. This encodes CASSPDPGSPSYNEQFF.